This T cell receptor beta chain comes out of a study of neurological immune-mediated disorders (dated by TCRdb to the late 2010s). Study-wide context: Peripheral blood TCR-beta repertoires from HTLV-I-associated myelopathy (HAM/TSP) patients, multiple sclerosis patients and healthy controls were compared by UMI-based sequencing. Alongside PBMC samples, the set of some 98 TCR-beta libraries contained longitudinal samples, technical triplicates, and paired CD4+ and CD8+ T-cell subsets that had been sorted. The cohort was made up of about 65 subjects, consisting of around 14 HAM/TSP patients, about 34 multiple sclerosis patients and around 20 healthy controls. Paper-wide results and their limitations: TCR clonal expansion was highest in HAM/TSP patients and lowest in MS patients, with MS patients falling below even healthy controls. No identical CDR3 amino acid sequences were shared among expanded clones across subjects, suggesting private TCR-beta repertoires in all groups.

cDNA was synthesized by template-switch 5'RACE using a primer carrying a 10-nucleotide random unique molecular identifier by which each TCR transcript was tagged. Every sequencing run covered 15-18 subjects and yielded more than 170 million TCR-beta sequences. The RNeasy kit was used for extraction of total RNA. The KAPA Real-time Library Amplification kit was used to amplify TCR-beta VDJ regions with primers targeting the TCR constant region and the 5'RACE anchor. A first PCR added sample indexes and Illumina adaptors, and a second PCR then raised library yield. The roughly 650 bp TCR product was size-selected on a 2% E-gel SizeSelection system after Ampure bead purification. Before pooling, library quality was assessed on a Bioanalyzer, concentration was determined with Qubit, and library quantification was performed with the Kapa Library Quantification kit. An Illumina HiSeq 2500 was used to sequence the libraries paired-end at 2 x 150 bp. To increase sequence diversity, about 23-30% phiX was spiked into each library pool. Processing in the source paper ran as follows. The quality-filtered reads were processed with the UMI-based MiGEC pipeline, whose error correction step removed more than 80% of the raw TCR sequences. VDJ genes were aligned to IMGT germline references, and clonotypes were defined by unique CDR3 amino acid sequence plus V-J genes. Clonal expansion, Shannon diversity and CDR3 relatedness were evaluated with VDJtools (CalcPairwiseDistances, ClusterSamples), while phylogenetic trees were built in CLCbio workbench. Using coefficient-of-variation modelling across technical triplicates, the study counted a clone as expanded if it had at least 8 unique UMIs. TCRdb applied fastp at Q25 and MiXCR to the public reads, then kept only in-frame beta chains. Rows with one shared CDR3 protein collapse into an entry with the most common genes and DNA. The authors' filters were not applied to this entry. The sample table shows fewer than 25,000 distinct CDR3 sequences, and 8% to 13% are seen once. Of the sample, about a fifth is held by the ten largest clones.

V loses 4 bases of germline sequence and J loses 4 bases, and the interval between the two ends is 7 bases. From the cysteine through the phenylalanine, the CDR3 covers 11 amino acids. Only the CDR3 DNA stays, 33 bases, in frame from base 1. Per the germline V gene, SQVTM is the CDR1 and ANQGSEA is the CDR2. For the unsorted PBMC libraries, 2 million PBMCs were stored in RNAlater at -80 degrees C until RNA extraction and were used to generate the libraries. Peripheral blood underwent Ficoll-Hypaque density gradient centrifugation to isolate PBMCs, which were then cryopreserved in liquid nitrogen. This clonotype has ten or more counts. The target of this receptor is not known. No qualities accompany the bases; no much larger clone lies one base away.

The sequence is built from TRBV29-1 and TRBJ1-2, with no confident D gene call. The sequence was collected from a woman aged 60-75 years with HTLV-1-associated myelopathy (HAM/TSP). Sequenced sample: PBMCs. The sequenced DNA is TGCAGCGTTGTGGGAAGCTATGGCTACACCTTC. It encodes CSVVGSYGYTF.